A single sample gave rise to the 19 T cell receptor beta chains below, sequenced in a study of cytomegalovirus exposure and HLA in healthy donors. Vbeta (60) and Jbeta (13) primers were used in the PCR. The protocol was immunoSEQ multiplex PCR, while the TCRdb copy is restricted to in-frame clones and leaves out a portion. Altogether 90,000 to 120,000 clones are present, approximately 76% being singletons, with the ten largest covering roughly 2.3%. Source material: PBMCs. These TCRs come from a man aged 18 to 29 in good health and CMV-seronegative.

This clone was detected once. The chain joins TRBV5-1 to TRBJ2-5; TRBD1 is a possible D gene (5 bases). CDR3 length: 15 residues. Trimming took off 1 base at V and 1 base at J, with 11 bases between the two ends. Germline V gene data show CDR1 as SGHRS and CDR2 as YFSETQ. CDR3 sequence reads: CASSLYTGPQETQYF. CDR3 bases: TGCGCCAGCAGCTTGTACACAGGACCCCAAGAGACCCAGTACTTC.

V gene TRBV27 combines with J gene TRBJ1-4; D unresolved. Germline-derived CDR1 and CDR2 are MNHEY and SMNVEV (reference sequence). The CDR3 contains 13 residues. V was shortened by 6 bases and J by 2 bases, with 7 bases between the two germline ends. CDR3 loop: CASRRWTNEKLFF. As DNA, the CDR3 is TGTGCCAGCAGACGGTGGACTAATGAAAAACTGTTTTTT. Using reference TRBV27 and TRBJ1-4 for the parts outside the CDR3, the full variable domain is EAQVTQNPRYLITVTGKKLTVTCSQNMNHEYMSWYRQDPGLGLRQIYYSMNVEVTDKGDVPEGYKVSRKEKRNFPLILESPSPNQTSLYFCASRRWTNEKLFFGSGTQLSVL.

The J gene is TRBJ1-1, the V gene TRBV7-6; TRBD1 is a possible D gene (5 bases). CDR1 and CDR2 from the germline V gene are SGHVS and FNYEAQ. This CDR3 is 19 amino acids long. The ends were cut back, 1 base at V and 4 bases at J, with 25 bases in the middle. The CDR3 sequence: CASSLVPPGSIRRGTEAFF. The CDR3 DNA reads TGTGCCAGCAGCTTAGTCCCGCCTGGATCCATTCGAAGGGGCACTGAAGCTTTCTTT.

This clone has only a few counts. V is TRBV4-2 and J is TRBJ2-7; the D gene is possibly TRBD1 (6 bases). The germline V gene encodes CDR1 LGHNA and CDR2 YNFKEQ. The germline V and J ends were trimmed by 1 base and 3 bases, with 10 bases remaining between them. The CDR3 consists of 14 residues. CDR3 amino acids: CASSQVDRSYEQYF. CDR3 in DNA: TGTGCCAGCAGCCAAGTTGACAGGAGCTACGAGCAGTACTTC.

The rearrangement uses TRBV4-2 and TRBJ1-6; tentative D call: TRBD1 (5 bases). Between the trimmed V and J ends, which lost 4 bases and 9 bases, there was a span of 13 bases. The germline gives CDR1 LGHNA, CDR2 YNFKEQ. The CDR3 runs to 14 residues. The CDR3 DNA sequence: TGTGCCAGCAGCCCCCCTCAGCAGGGTTCACCCCTCCACTTT. Protein product: CASSPPQQGSPLHF.

The chain employs TRBV7-2 and TRBJ2-5; 11 bases align to TRBD2. The germline CDR1 and CDR2 sequences are SGHTA and FQGNSA. CDR3 length: 15 amino acids. The V and J ends lost 5 bases and 7 bases, in that order; junction bases with no gene match: 9. CDR3 DNA sequence: TGTGCCAGCAGCCCCTTAGCGGGGGGGTCCCGGACCCAGTACTTC. This encodes CASSPLAGGSRTQYF.

The rearrangement links TRBV10-3 to TRBJ1-1; 7 bases line up with TRBD1. Losses at the gene ends were 10 bases for V and 0 bases for J; bases not matched to a gene: 5. The CDR3 loop spans 13 amino acids. CDR1 and CDR2 (germline): ENHRY, SYGVKD. The CDR3 coding sequence is TGTGCCACCCAGGACAGGTTGAACACTGAAGCTTTCTTT. Its translation: CATQDRLNTEAFF.

The rearrangement uses TRBV10-3 and TRBJ2-7; 7 nucleotides match TRBD1. Germline V gives CDR1 ENHRY, CDR2 SYGVKD. The ends lost 4 bases at V and 5 bases at J; junction bases unmatched: 8. The CDR3 loop spans 14 amino acids. In DNA, the CDR3 is TGTGCCATCAGTGGGCTGGACAGGTTCGACGAGCAGTACTTC. Its translation is CAISGLDRFDEQYF.

This rearrangement joins TRBV6-5 to TRBJ2-5; 7 bases align to TRBD2. This CDR3 is 13 amino acids long. CDR1 is MNHEY, CDR2 SVGAGI, per germline. The V and J ends lost 10 bases and 5 bases, in that order; junction bases with no gene match: 10. The CDR3 is CATSSGARETQYF. The CDR3 region has the DNA TGTGCCACCTCCAGCGGGGCGCGGGAGACCCAGTACTTC.

The chain joins TRBV9 to TRBJ2-7; perhaps TRBD2 as D (5 bases). From germline, CDR1 is SGDLS and CDR2 YYNGEE. CDR3 length equals 15 residues. Trimming left V 0 bases short and J 3 bases short, with 13 bases between. The CDR3 nucleotides read TGTGCCAGCAGCGTAGGGACGGATGGACTCTACGAGCAGTACTTC. Translating gives CASSVGTDGLYEQYF.

The V call is TRBV6-5, the J call TRBJ2-5; D remains ambiguous. CDR1 MNHEY and CDR2 SVGAGI come from the germline V gene. This CDR3 comprises 14 residues. Trimming stripped 4 bases from V and 6 bases from J, with 15 bases between. The CDR3 sequence is CASSSSPPLKTQYF. In nucleotides, the CDR3 is TGTGCCAGCAGTTCCTCTCCCCCCTTAAAGACCCAGTACTTC.

The V call is TRBV5-1, the J call TRBJ2-1, with D tentatively TRBD1 (7 bases). Trimming removed 4 bases from V and 1 base from J, with 12 bases in between. This CDR3 region has 15 residues. Germline CDR1 SGHRS, CDR2 YFSETQ. CDR3: CASSPGGSSYNEQFF. CDR3 bases: TGCGCCAGCAGCCCAGGGGGGTCGTCCTACAATGAGCAGTTCTTC.

The chain links TRBV19 to TRBJ2-3, with 10 bases fitting TRBD2. J gave up 2 bases and V 3 bases, and 5 bases lay outside the gene matches. This CDR3 spans 16 amino acids. Germline-derived CDR1 and CDR2 are LNHDA and SQIVND (reference sequence). The CDR3 coding sequence is TGTGCCAGTAGTATCCCTAGCGGGGGAATCACAGATACGCAGTATTTT. Protein product: CASSIPSGGITDTQYF.

V is TRBV11-2 and J is TRBJ1-3; maybe TRBD1 (6 bases). CDR1 and CDR2 (germline): SGHAT, FQNNGV. V shed 5 bases and J shed 2 bases, with 19 bases lying between them. This CDR3 region has 17 residues. CDR3 residues: CASSPPTGMLAGNTIYF. DNA for the CDR3: TGTGCCAGCAGCCCACCCACAGGGATGTTAGCTGGAAACACCATATATTTT.

This chain uses TRBV7-9 with TRBJ2-1, with TRBD1 identical over 9 bases. V lost 3 bases and J lost 0; bases outside the gene matches: 9. Germline lookup yields CDR1 SEHNR and CDR2 FQNEAQ (reference sequence). This CDR3 is 18 amino acids long. CDR3 sequence reads: CASSFSPGQGSSYNEQFF. The CDR3 bases are TGTGCCAGCAGCTTCAGTCCGGGACAGGGAAGCTCCTACAATGAGCAGTTCTTC.

V is TRBV9 and J is TRBJ2-3, with TRBD2 matching 13 bases. Trimming removed 0 bases from V and 4 bases from J; junction bases left unmatched: 5. Looked up from germline, CDR1 is SGDLS and CDR2 is YYNGEE. CDR3 length equals 17 residues. Here the CDR3 DNA reads TGTGCCAGCAGCGTAGGACTAGCGGGGGGCTCCGCAGATACGCAGTATTTT. It codes for CASSVGLAGGSADTQYF.

This clone was recorded once. The chain recombines TRBV18 with TRBJ2-3; D is perhaps TRBD2 (5 bases). Trimming removed 0 bases from V and 9 bases from J, with 19 bases in between. CDR3 length: 16 amino acids. Germline values: CDR1 KGHSH, CDR2 LQKENI. CDR3 protein: CASSPPTRAAKDTQYF. CDR3 DNA: TGTGCCAGCTCACCACCGACGAGGGCAGCGAAAGACACGCAGTATTTT.

The sample holds many counts of this clone. This chain uses TRBV4-1 with TRBJ1-2, with TRBD1 matching over 12 bases. Germline V gene data show CDR1 as MGHRA and CDR2 as YSYEKL. The CDR3 has 14 amino acids. The junction had 2 bases not matched to a gene; V was cut back by 5 bases and J by 4 bases. The CDR3 loop reads CASSGTGGSYGYTF. The CDR3 coding sequence is TGCGCCAGCAGCGGGACAGGGGGCAGCTATGGCTACACCTTC.

This clone occurred once. The chain joins TRBV5-1 to TRBJ2-2; TRBD2 agrees at 9 bases. This CDR3 spans 14 amino acids. Germline V gives CDR1 SGHRS, CDR2 YFSETQ. J lost 6 bases, V lost 4 bases, and 4 bases had no gene match. The CDR3 bases are TGCGCCAGCAGCCCGCGGGGGGGATCCGGGGAGCTGTTTTTT. It translates to CASSPRGGSGELFF.